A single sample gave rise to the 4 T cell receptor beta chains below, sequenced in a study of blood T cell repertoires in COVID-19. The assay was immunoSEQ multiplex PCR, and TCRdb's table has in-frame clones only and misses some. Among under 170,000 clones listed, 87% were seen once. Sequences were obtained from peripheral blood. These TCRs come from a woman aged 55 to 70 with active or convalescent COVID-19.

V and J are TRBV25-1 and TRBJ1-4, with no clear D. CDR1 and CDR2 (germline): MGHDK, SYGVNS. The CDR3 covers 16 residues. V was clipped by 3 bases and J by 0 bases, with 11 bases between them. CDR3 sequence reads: CASSDAALATNEKLFF. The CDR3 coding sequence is TGTGCCAGCAGTGATGCCGCCTTAGCAACTAATGAAAAACTGTTTTTT.

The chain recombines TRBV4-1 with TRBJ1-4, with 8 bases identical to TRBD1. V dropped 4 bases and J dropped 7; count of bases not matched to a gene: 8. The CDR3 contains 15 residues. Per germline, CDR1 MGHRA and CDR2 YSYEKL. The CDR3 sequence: CASSRGQGAGEKLFF. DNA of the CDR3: TGCGCCAGCAGCCGTGGGCAGGGGGCCGGTGAAAAACTGTTTTTT.

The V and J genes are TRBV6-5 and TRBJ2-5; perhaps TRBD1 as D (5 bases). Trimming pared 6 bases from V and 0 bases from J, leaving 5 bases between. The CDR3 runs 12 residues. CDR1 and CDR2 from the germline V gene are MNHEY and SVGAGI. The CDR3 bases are TGTGCCAGCAGGGACAACCAAGAGACCCAGTACTTC. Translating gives CASRDNQETQYF.

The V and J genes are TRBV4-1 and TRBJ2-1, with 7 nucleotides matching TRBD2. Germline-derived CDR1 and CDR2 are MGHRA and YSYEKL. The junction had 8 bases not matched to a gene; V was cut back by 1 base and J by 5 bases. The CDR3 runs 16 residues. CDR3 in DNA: TGCGCCAGCAGCCAAGCTCCGGGACTAACGAACAATGAGCAGTTCTTC. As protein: CASSQAPGLTNNEQFF.